Below are 30 T cell receptor beta chains sequenced from a single sample in a study of Graves' ophthalmopathy and Graves' hyperthyroidism. Amplification of TCR beta CDR3 regions used RNA transcripts. First-round RT-PCR relied on HTBI primers, and a second-round multiplex PCR came next. TCRdb re-derived calls from the multiplex PCR reads in MiXCR, one entry per CDR3 protein. The sample includes about 700,000 distinct CDR3 sequences, approximately 39% seen only once; the top ten take roughly 3%. The specimen was peripheral blood. The origin of the receptors is an adult man with Graves' ophthalmopathy.

In its sample, this clonotype was seen many times. The chain uses TRBV20-1 and TRBJ1-6, with D uncertain. V was pared by 0 bases and J by 8 bases, with 14 bases between. Germline-derived CDR1 and CDR2 are DFQATT and SNEGSKA (reference sequence). CDR3 length equals 15 residues. The CDR3 region is CSARDRMQHYSPLHF. DNA for the CDR3: TGCAGTGCTAGAGATCGTATGCAGCACTATTCACCCCTCCACTTT.

This clonotype was seen ten or more times. This sequence joins TRBV24-1 and TRBJ2-2; unclear D gene. Trimming left V 4 bases short and J 9 bases short, with 14 bases between. This CDR3 comprises 14 residues. CDR1 is KGHDR and CDR2 is SFDVKD in the germline V gene. CDR3 protein: CATSDRTQHRELFF. DNA of the CDR3: TGTGCCACCAGTGACCGGACCCAGCACCGGGAGCTGTTTTTT.

The table lists this clonotype with many counts. The chain recombines TRBV7-2 with TRBJ1-6; tentative D call: TRBD1 (6 bases). The V end lost 0 bases, the J end lost 7 bases, and 13 bases lay between the germline ends. The CDR3 runs to 16 residues. Germline V gene data show CDR1 as SGHTA and CDR2 as FQGNSA. The CDR3 DNA follows: TGTGCCAGCAGCTTAGCTAGGTCAGGGGACAATTCACCCCTCCACTTT. This encodes CASSLARSGDNSPLHF.

J is TRBJ2-5 and V is TRBV7-2, with 7 bases matching TRBD1. The germline gives CDR1 SGHTA, CDR2 FQGNSA. V lost 1 base to trimming and J lost 2 bases; unmatched junction nucleotides: 7. This CDR3 spans 16 amino acids. Here the CDR3 DNA reads TGTGCCAGCAGCTTAGGGGACAGCTACGAGCAAGAGACCCAGTACTTC. It specifies CASSLGDSYEQETQYF. The variable domain in full, with the rest retrieved from reference TRBV7-2 and TRBJ2-5, is GAGVSQSPSNKVTEKGKDVELRCDPISGHTALYWYRQSLGQGLEFLIYFQGNSAPDKSGLPSDRFSAERTGGSVSTLTIQRTQQEDSAVYLCASSLGDSYEQETQYFGPGTRLLVL.

The V and J genes are TRBV27 and TRBJ2-2; no clear D gene. The CDR3 sequence is 13 residues long. Germline V lookup: CDR1 MNHEY, CDR2 SMNVEV (reference sequence). V was shortened by 3 bases and J by 7 bases, with 9 bases between the two germline ends. CDR3 loop: CASSFTEGGELFF. The CDR3 DNA is TGTGCCAGCAGTTTTACGGAAGGCGGGGAGCTGTTTTTT.

This clonotype was seen a few times. The chain links TRBV4-1 to TRBJ1-4; a possible D gene is TRBD1 (6 bases). Per germline, CDR1 MGHRA and CDR2 YSYEKL. This CDR3 is built from 14 residues. V gave up 0 bases and J gave up 11 bases, with 13 bases separating them. CDR3 loop: CASSQEGQGRKLFF. Here the CDR3 DNA reads TGCGCCAGCAGCCAAGAGGGGCAGGGGAGGAAACTGTTTTTT.

Details on this clonotype: Being one base from a much bigger clone, this may be a read error. V gene TRBV6-5 combines with J gene TRBJ2-7, with unresolved D. Trimming cost V 0 bases and J 3 bases, with 9 bases left between them. This CDR3 contains 14 residues. The V gene's germline CDR1 is MNHEY and CDR2 SVGAGI. The CDR3 spells CASSYSAEDYEQYF. The CDR3 region has the DNA TGTGCCAGCAGTTACTCGGCAGAGGACTACGAGCAGTACTTC.

The CDR3 region has the DNA TGTGCCAGCAGCTTAACTATGAACACCGGGGAGCTGTTTTTT. Protein sequence: CASSLTMNTGELFF. The chain is built from TRBV5-4 and TRBJ2-2; the D is unclear. This CDR3 region has 14 residues. Trimming took off 2 bases at V and 1 base at J, with 6 bases between the two ends. The germline V gene encodes CDR1 SGHNT and CDR2 YYREEE (reference sequence). Combining the CDR3 with reference TRBV5-4 and TRBJ2-2 gives the whole variable domain ETGVTQSPTHLIKTRGQQVTLRCSSQSGHNTVSWYQQALGQGPQFIFQYYREEENGRGNFPPRFSGLQFPNYSSELNVNALELDDSALYLCASSLTMNTGELFFGEGSRLTVL.

This clonotype was recorded many times. The V call is TRBV10-3, the J call TRBJ2-7, with 9 bases fitting TRBD2. Germline V gene lookup returns CDR1 ENHRY and CDR2 SYGVKD. Trimming took 6 bases from V and 3 from J; bases not matched to a gene: 6. The CDR3 totals 14 residues. The CDR3 nucleotides read TGTGCCATCAGGTCCGGGACTAGCCTCTACGAGCAGTACTTC. Its translation is CAIRSGTSLYEQYF.

This rearrangement joins TRBV7-2 to TRBJ2-2; weak D call: TRBD2 (6 bases). V lost 6 bases, J lost 6 bases, and 20 bases lay in between. This CDR3 is built from 16 residues. Germline V CDR1 and CDR2: SGHTA, FQGNSA. As DNA, the CDR3 is TGTGCCAGCAGTGAATTGGGACTGAATATGGCCGGGGAGCTGTTTTTT. It is translated as CASSELGLNMAGELFF.

Points on this clonotype: One base away lies a much larger clone, so this may be a sequencing read error. The chain carries TRBV14 and TRBJ1-2; D gene uncertain. This CDR3 is built from 13 residues. Trimming shortened V by 10 bases and J by 6 bases, and 18 bases separated the two germline ends. Looked up from germline, CDR1 is SGHDN and CDR2 is FVKESK. CDR3 sequence: CANSYHGVNGYTF. The CDR3 region has the DNA TGTGCCAACAGTTACCATGGGGTAAATGGCTACACCTTC.

This clonotype was detected only a few times. The chain links TRBV5-5 to TRBJ2-7; TRBD1 agrees at 10 bases. CDR1 is SGHKS and CDR2 is YYEKEE in the germline V gene (reference sequence). This CDR3 has 15 amino acids. With 4 bases clipped from V and 1 base from J, the junction kept 5 bases outside the gene matches. The CDR3 sequence is CASSAGGQGSYEQYF. CDR3 nucleotide sequence: TGTGCCAGCAGCGCCGGGGGACAGGGGTCCTACGAGCAGTACTTC.

This clonotype has just a few counts. The V and J genes are TRBV6-6 and TRBJ2-2; D is uncertain. This CDR3 has 15 residues. Trimming shortened V by 5 bases and J by 4 bases, and 14 bases separated the two germline ends. Per germline, CDR1 MNHNY and CDR2 SVGAGI (reference sequence). In nucleotides, the CDR3 is TGTGCCAGCAGTCTCGAAGGAGAATTCACCGGGGAGCTGTTTTTT. The encoded protein is CASSLEGEFTGELFF.

J is TRBJ2-1 and V is TRBV29-1; the match to TRBD2 covers 12 bases. Germline trimming cut 2 bases from V and 6 bases from J; bases unmatched to any gene: 2. The CDR3 consists of 14 residues. Looked up from germline, CDR1 is SQVTM and CDR2 is ANQGSEA. The CDR3 coding sequence is TGCAGCGTTGAACCGACTAGCGGGAGCAATGAGCAGTTCTTC. Translating gives CSVEPTSGSNEQFF.

With regard to this clonotype: In this CDR3 the conserved last residue, phenylalanine or tryptophan, is missing, so a read error is likely. In DNA, the CDR3 is TGTGCCAGCAGTTACGGCCAAGAGACCCAGTACTGC. Amino acids: CASSYGQETQYC. This rearrangement joins TRBV6-5 to TRBJ2-5; D ambiguous. Trimming removed 2 bases from V and 1 base from J, with 2 bases in between. Germline V CDR1 and CDR2: MNHEY, SVGAGI. The CDR3 is 12 residues long.

The chain joins TRBV7-6 to TRBJ2-5; 12 bases are a match to TRBD2. The DNA matches TRBJ2-1 better at its end, which makes the J call doubtful. This CDR3 spans 15 amino acids. Germline lookup yields CDR1 SGHVS and CDR2 FNYEAQ. The CDR3 here is CASSLTSGSHNEQFF. For the CDR3, the DNA is TGTGCCAGCAGCTTGACTAGCGGGAGTCACAATGAGCAGTTCTTC.

Note on this clonotype: This may be a read error: a much more frequent sequence differs by one nucleotide. The chain carries TRBV20-1 and TRBJ1-1; D gene ambiguous. V gave up 6 bases and J gave up 1 base, with 12 bases separating them. This CDR3 spans 13 amino acids. Looked up from germline, CDR1 is DFQATT and CDR2 is SNEGSKA (reference sequence). CDR3 in DNA: TGCAGTGCCGCCCTGAGTGAGAACACTGAAGCTTTCTTT. Its protein is CSAALSENTEAFF.

The chain employs TRBV2 and TRBJ1-1; maybe TRBD1 (6 bases). Looked up from germline, CDR1 is SNHLY and CDR2 is FYNNEI. The CDR3 totals 15 residues. Trimming shortened V by 3 bases and J by 5 bases, and 16 bases separated the two germline ends. The CDR3 sequence: CASSDAWDIGTEAFF. CDR3 DNA sequence: TGTGCCAGCAGTGACGCTTGGGACATTGGTACTGAAGCTTTCTTT.

As for this clonotype: One base away lies a much larger clone, so this may be a sequencing read error. This is likely a read error, given that the CDR3 carries no conserved phenylalanine or tryptophan at its end. The V and J genes are TRBV7-9 and TRBJ1-4; D remains unclear. Germline V gene data show CDR1 as SEHNR and CDR2 as FQNEAQ (reference sequence). The CDR3 length is 12 residues. The V end was cut by 5 bases, the J end by 7 bases, with 8 bases between. The CDR3: CASSGGSEKLFL. CDR3 nucleotide sequence: TGTGCCAGCAGCGGAGGTAGTGAAAAACTGTTTCTT.

The chain has TRBV19 and TRBJ1-1; 9 bases line up with TRBD1. V was clipped by 4 bases and J by 4 bases; unmatched bases: 4. This CDR3 has 14 amino acids. Germline V gene lookup returns CDR1 LNHDA and CDR2 SQIVND (reference sequence). The CDR3 DNA reads TGTGCCAGTAGTACCCAGGACAGGGGCACTGAAGCTTTCTTT. Translation: CASSTQDRGTEAFF.

A word on this clonotype: A junction boundary mismatches the germline segment, possibly from a read error. The chain is built from TRBV7-2 and TRBJ2-5; 7 nucleotides align to TRBD1. Germline CDR1 reads SGHTA; CDR2 reads FQGNSA. This CDR3 comprises 13 residues. In nucleotides, the CDR3 is TGTGCCAGCAGCTCAAACGACCGGGACAGCGAGTTCTTC. Its translation: CASSSNDRDSEFF. The variable domain in full, completed from reference TRBV7-2 and TRBJ2-5, reads GAGVSQSPSNKVTEKGKDVELRCDPISGHTALYWYRQSLGQGLEFLIYFQGNSAPDKSGLPSDRFSAERTGGSVSTLTIQRTQQEDSAVYLCASSSNDRDSEFFGPGTRLLVL.

CDR3 loop: CASSARDRNTGELFF. In nucleotides, the CDR3 is TGTGCCAGCAGTGCCAGGGATCGAAACACCGGGGAGCTGTTTTTT. The chain recombines TRBV2 with TRBJ2-2; possibly TRBD1 for D (5 bases). Germline CDR1 reads SNHLY; CDR2 reads FYNNEI. The ends were cut back, 4 bases at V and 2 bases at J, with 11 bases in the middle. The CDR3 runs 15 residues. Full variable domain (rest looked up from reference TRBV2 and TRBJ2-2): EPEVTQTPSHQVTQMGQEVILRCVPISNHLYFYWYRQILGQKVEFLVSFYNNEISEKSEIFDDQFSVERPDGSNFTLKIRSTKLEDSAMYFCASSARDRNTGELFFGEGSRLTVL.

With regard to this clonotype: A much larger clonotype is one base distant, so this may be a read error. The chain couples TRBV4-1 to TRBJ1-5, with TRBD1 matching 11 bases. The germline CDR1 and CDR2 sequences are MGHRA and YSYEKL. J lost 5 bases, V lost 11 bases, and 8 bases had no gene match. The CDR3 length is 14 residues. CDR3 sequence reads: CAGTRTGGDQPQHF. The CDR3 DNA reads as TGCGCCGGCACCCGGACAGGGGGCGATCAGCCCCAGCATTTT.

The rearrangement joins TRBV10-3 to TRBJ2-5; 9 bases agree with TRBD1. Germline CDR1 and CDR2: ENHRY and SYGVKD. Unmatched junction bases numbered 15, after V lost 6 bases and J lost 7 bases. The CDR3 length is 16 residues. The CDR3: CAIRQGASDLGGTQYF. The DNA of the CDR3 is TGTGCCATCAGACAGGGGGCATCGGACCTAGGCGGGACCCAGTACTTC.

This clonotype came up many times. V is TRBV7-9 and J is TRBJ2-2, with D perhaps TRBD2 (6 bases). V lost 5 bases and J lost 2, with 9 bases in between. This CDR3 region has 14 residues. Germline V gives CDR1 SEHNR, CDR2 FQNEAQ (reference sequence). The CDR3 DNA reads TGTGCCAGCAGCGGAGGGATAAACACCGGGGAGCTGTTTTTT. This gives the protein CASSGGINTGELFF. Based on the CDR3 plus reference TRBV7-9 and TRBJ2-2, the full variable domain is DTGVSQNPRHKITKRGQNVTFRCDPISEHNRLYWYRQTLGQGPEFLTYFQNEAQLEKSRLLSDRFSAERPKGSFSTLEIQRTEQGDSAMYLCASSGGINTGELFFGEGSRLTVL.

Notes on this clonotype: A much larger clone lies one base from this, so it may be a read error. The chain carries TRBV20-1 and TRBJ1-5; D might be TRBD1 (6 bases). This CDR3 is 15 amino acids long. V lost 3 bases to trimming and J lost 1 base, with 13 bases between them. Germline CDR1 reads DFQATT; CDR2 reads SNEGSKA (reference sequence). DNA for the CDR3: TGCAGTGCTAGTGACGGGGGGCTAAGCAATCAGCCCCAGCATTTT. This codes for CSASDGGLSNQPQHF.

The rearrangement joins TRBV15 to TRBJ2-5; perhaps TRBD1 as D (6 bases). The CDR3 has 12 amino acids. V shed 8 bases and J shed 7 bases, with 14 bases lying between them. CDR1 LNHNV and CDR2 YYDKDF come from the germline V gene (reference sequence). The CDR3 reads CATQKGDGTQYF. Written as DNA, the CDR3 is TGTGCCACCCAGAAGGGGGACGGGACCCAGTACTTC.

Regarding this clonotype: At one of its ends the junction is not consistent with the germline gene, which may arise from a read error. This chain links TRBV4-3 with TRBJ2-7; D remains unclear. Germline CDR1 is LGHNA and CDR2 is YSLEER. This CDR3 is built from 15 residues. The DNA of the CDR3 is TGCGCCAGCAGCCAAGGAAGGACGATCTCCCACGAGCAGTACTTC. This gives the protein CASSQGRTISHEQYF.

Ten or more counts support this clonotype. This rearrangement joins TRBV2 to TRBJ2-7, with a possible D match to TRBD2 (6 bases). Germline V gene data show CDR1 as SNHLY and CDR2 as FYNNEI. V lost 3 bases and J lost 0, with 15 bases in between. The CDR3 covers 16 residues. The CDR3 spells CASSEPGVRLSYEQYF. CDR3 nucleotides: TGTGCCAGCAGTGAGCCGGGGGTCAGACTCTCCTACGAGCAGTACTTC.

The chain is built from TRBV7-2 and TRBJ2-6; D uncertain. Germline assignment: CDR1 SGHTA and CDR2 FQGNSA. V was trimmed by 2 bases and J by 2 bases, leaving 10 bases between them. CDR3 size: 16 residues. The CDR3 sequence: CASSLRALTGANVLTF. In nucleotides, the CDR3 is TGTGCCAGCAGCTTAAGGGCGCTAACTGGGGCCAACGTCCTGACTTTC.